The 9 T cell receptor beta chains in this list originate from one sample, sequenced in a study of blood T cell repertoires in COVID-19. The protocol was immunoSEQ multiplex PCR, while the TCRdb copy is restricted to in-frame clones and leaves out a portion. The repertoire holds almost 200,000 clones, 85% seen once, with around 0.93% in the top ten. Sequences were obtained from peripheral blood. All receptors come from a man aged 60 to 75 with COVID-19, enrolled during active disease.

The V and J genes are TRBV30 and TRBJ1-5, with D tentatively TRBD1 (5 bases). The CDR3 has 15 amino acids. The ends were cut back, 2 bases at V and 4 bases at J, with 15 bases in the middle. Germline CDR1 and CDR2: GTSNPN and SVGIG (reference sequence). CDR3 loop: CAWSSPGLTNQPQHF. DNA for the CDR3: TGTGCCTGGAGTTCTCCGGGACTGACAAATCAGCCCCAGCATTTT.

This clone turned up a few times. The rearrangement links TRBV7-3 to TRBJ2-1; D remains unclear. V was cut by 2 bases and J by 10 bases, with 12 bases left in between. The germline V gene has CDR1 SGHTA and CDR2 FQGTGA. The CDR3 consists of 13 residues. CDR3 amino acids: CASSLFSPQEQFF. The CDR3 bases are TGTGCCAGCAGCTTATTCTCGCCTCAGGAGCAGTTCTTC.

This rearrangement joins TRBV6-2 or TRBV6-3 to TRBJ2-3; TRBD1 might be the D (6 bases). The V end was cut by 4 bases, the J end by 1 base, with 12 bases between. Germline V gives CDR1 MNHEY, CDR2 SVGEGT. There are 15 residues in the CDR3. The CDR3 protein is CASSWGQPGTDTQYF. As DNA, the CDR3 is TGTGCCAGCAGTTGGGGGCAGCCCGGCACAGATACGCAGTATTTT.

V gene TRBV11-2 combines with J gene TRBJ1-2; TRBD1 matches 8 bases. V lost 0 bases, J lost 2 bases, and 2 bases stayed unmatched. This CDR3 has 15 amino acids. Germline CDR1 reads SGHAT; CDR2 reads FQNNGV. Written as DNA, the CDR3 is TGTGCCAGCAGCTTAGAGGGACAGGCGAACTATGGCTACACCTTC. It codes for CASSLEGQANYGYTF.

V usage is TRBV5-1 and J usage is TRBJ2-7, with 14 bases aligning to TRBD2. Germline CDR1 SGHRS, CDR2 YFSETQ. This CDR3 is 16 amino acids long. V gave up 4 bases and J gave up 2 bases; unmatched junction bases: 5. CDR3 sequence: CASSPTSGRGTYEQYF. CDR3 DNA sequence: TGCGCCAGCAGCCCGACTAGCGGGAGGGGCACCTACGAGCAGTACTTC.

The rearrangement links TRBV19 to TRBJ1-4; D gene uncertain. The CDR3 covers 12 residues. Germline values: CDR1 LNHDA, CDR2 SQIVND (reference sequence). Trimming took off 3 bases at V and 6 bases at J, with 5 bases between the two ends. The CDR3 DNA is TGTGCCAGTAGTATTGCAGATGAAAAACTGTTTTTT. This codes for CASSIADEKLFF.

The chain combines TRBV4-1 with TRBJ2-1; D remains unclear. The CDR3 consists of 14 residues. V was shortened by 0 bases and J by 5 bases, with 8 bases between the two germline ends. The germline gives CDR1 MGHRA, CDR2 YSYEKL. The CDR3 nucleotides read TGCGCCAGCAGCCAAGATATTAGCCACAATGAGCAGTTCTTC. Protein sequence: CASSQDISHNEQFF.

The CDR3 region has the DNA TGTGCCAGCAGCCAACAGGGGGGGGCGCGGGGGACAGATACGCAGTATTTT. It is translated as CASSQQGGARGTDTQYF. This chain uses TRBV7-2 with TRBJ2-3; D perhaps matches TRBD1 (8 bases). Germline CDR1 reads SGHTA; CDR2 reads FQGNSA. Trimming stripped 5 bases from V and 3 bases from J, with 21 bases between. There are 17 residues in the CDR3.

This rearrangement joins TRBV7-9 to TRBJ1-2, with a weak D call TRBD1 (6 bases). Trimming stripped 5 bases from V and 6 bases from J, with 22 bases between. Germline values: CDR1 SEHNR, CDR2 FQNEAQ (reference sequence). The CDR3 contains 16 residues. The CDR3 loop reads CASSPGLIQGVDGYTF. CDR3 nucleotide sequence: TGTGCCAGCAGCCCCGGGTTGATACAGGGCGTGGATGGCTACACCTTC.